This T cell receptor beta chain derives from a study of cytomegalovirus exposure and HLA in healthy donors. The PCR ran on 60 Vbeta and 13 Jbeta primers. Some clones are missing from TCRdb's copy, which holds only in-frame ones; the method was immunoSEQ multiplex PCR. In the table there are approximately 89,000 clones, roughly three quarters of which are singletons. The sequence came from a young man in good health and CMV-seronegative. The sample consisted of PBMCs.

In DNA, the CDR3 is TGTGCCAGAAGCTTTACAGATCTCGGCAGGGGTTGCGAGCAGTACTTC. This sequence encodes CARSFTDLGRGCEQYF. The chain recombines TRBV5-3 with TRBJ2-7, with D possibly matching TRBD1 (6 bases). TRBV5-3 is an open reading frame whose function is uncertain. V was trimmed by 2 bases and J by 6 bases, leaving 21 bases between them. The CDR3 runs 16 residues.